This TCR beta chain was obtained from a study of T cell responses to AZD1222 COVID-19 vaccine. Data came from immunoSEQ multiplex PCR; TCRdb stores just in-frame clones and leaves some out. The table lists around 150,000 clones, roughly 94% of them singletons. Trimming shortened V by 3 bases and J by 0 bases, and 6 bases separated the two germline ends. CDR1 LGHNT and CDR2 FRNRAP come from the germline V gene. The CDR3 totals 15 residues. In regard to this clone: Its antigen is currently unknown.

Study results and limitations: Seropositive status at baseline applied to only 6 or 7 AZD1222 recipients. Along spike, vaccine-associated CD4 TCRs were found throughout, with dominance at 160-218 and 743-854.

The clonotype was recovered from an adult in good health. The gene calls are TRBV12-5 and TRBJ2-6; tentative D call: TRBD2 (5 bases). The sequencing here drew on peripheral blood, taken on day 0 of MenACWY control vaccination. CDR3: CASGFSGSGANVLTF. CDR3 coding DNA: TGTGCTAGTGGTTTCAGCGGCTCTGGGGCCAACGTCCTGACTTTC.